Below, one T cell receptor beta chain is given with its context. This clonotype turned up a few times. The target of this receptor is not known. Base qualities are not at hand, and no much larger clone is one base apart. This specimen belongs to a study of T-cell memory formation after mild COVID-19 (dated by TCRdb to 2020 to 2023). In terms of the full investigation: Most TCR sequence clusters were specific to one of the two donors. In a couple of donors, T-cell clones that expanded and contracted after mild COVID-19 were tracked by sequencing TCRalpha and TCRbeta repertoires over time. The cohort comprised two young, previously healthy adult volunteers, one female and one male. Findings and caveats that apply to the study as a whole: From day 15 to 85, contracting clones showed balanced CD4/CD8 phenotypes, whereas a second wave of clones that expanded from day 15 to 37 leaned towards CD4+. The study covered only a couple of mild cases, and larger cohorts including severe cases with pre-infection samples were considered necessary. Contracting CD4+ clones were located mainly in the CM and EM memory subsets, whereas CD8+ clones were found to be enriched in EMRA. The detection of some responding clones in pre-infection memory suggests that pre-existing cross-reactive memory T cells joined the SARS-CoV-2 response. Whether the second-wave clones peaking on day 37 were SARS-CoV-2 specific was not confirmed.

For this chain, trimming is 10 bases at the V end and 1 base at the J end, and the number of junction bases without a gene match is 6. The CDR3 spans 15 residues, from the cysteine through the phenylalanine. Just the 45-base CDR3 DNA is kept, in frame starting at base 1. The germline V gene provides CDR1 ENHRY and CDR2 SYGVKD. Sequenced on an Illumina NovaSeq 6000. TCRalpha and TCRbeta cDNA libraries were constructed by 5'RACE with constant-segment primers, with sample barcodes and unique molecular identifiers being introduced. RNA was extracted from every sample with Trizol reagent. The libraries were amplified in two PCR steps, and the second step added a second sample barcode and Illumina TruSeq adapters. Sequencing of libraries was performed on an Illumina NovaSeq with 2 x 150 bp paired-end reads. The authors' pipeline ran thus. Reads were demultiplexed and collapsed into UMI-guided consensus sequences with migec v1.2.7. Using mixcr v2.1.11, UMI consensuses were aligned to TRA and TRB V and J templates and then assembled into clonotypes. Clonotypes were classified as expanded or contracted when called significant by both edgeR and NoisET, with noise models trained on biological replicates. edgeR calls used a false discovery rate-adjusted p below 0.01 and a log2 fold-change threshold of 1. As an exploratory analysis of dynamics, max-normalized trajectories of the 1000 most abundant clonotypes were examined by PCA with hierarchical clustering. Separately sequenced CD4+ and CD8+ repertoires were used to assign the CD4 or CD8 phenotype of responding clones. The public reads were quality trimmed at Q25 with fastp and then assembled into clones with MiXCR by TCRdb, keeping productive beta chains. Every CDR3 protein is listed once, alongside the most common genes and DNA of its rows. These V and J calls are TCRdb output, not the study's own analysis. This sample is represented by hundreds of thousands of distinct CDR3 sequences; around a quarter of them were singletons. About an eighth of the sample lies in the top ten.

PBMCs were isolated by Ficoll-Paque density gradient centrifugation. Sequences were obtained from PBMCs or a T cell subset sorted from them (not recorded which). This clonotype was sampled from an adult woman who had mild COVID-19 (a few samples of this study predate the infection). The sample titles of this study are shuffled in the database, so cell type and time point are left out; the donor was told from shared clones. The chain uses TRBV10-3 and TRBJ2-6; 8 bases in between match TRBD1. For the CDR3, the sequence is CASGQGGSGANVLTF. The DNA is as follows: TGTGCCAGCGGACAGGGAGGTTCTGGGGCCAACGTCCTGACTTTC.